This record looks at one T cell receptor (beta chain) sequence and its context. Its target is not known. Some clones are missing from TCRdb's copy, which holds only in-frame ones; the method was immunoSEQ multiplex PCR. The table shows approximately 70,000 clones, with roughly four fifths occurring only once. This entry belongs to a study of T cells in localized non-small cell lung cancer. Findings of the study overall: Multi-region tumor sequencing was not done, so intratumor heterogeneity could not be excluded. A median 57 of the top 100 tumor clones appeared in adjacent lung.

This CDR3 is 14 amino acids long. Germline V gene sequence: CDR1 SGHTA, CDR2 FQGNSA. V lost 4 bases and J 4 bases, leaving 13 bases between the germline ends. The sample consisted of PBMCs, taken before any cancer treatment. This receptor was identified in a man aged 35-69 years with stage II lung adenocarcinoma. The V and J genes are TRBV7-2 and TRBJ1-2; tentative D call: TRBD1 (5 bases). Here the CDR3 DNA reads TGTGCCAGCAGCTCCAGGGCCGACGCCTATGGCTACACCTTC. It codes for CASSSRADAYGYTF.